This TCR beta chain was obtained from a study of blood T cell repertoires in COVID-19. The overall study: Some COVID-19 samples were acute and others convalescent; all came from the United States, Italy and Spain. PBMCs, B-cell-depleted T cells, or T cells were the source of the cDNA or gDNA that made up the material.

Original analysis: Amplification of reference gene primers was used by the study to estimate nucleated cell counts. Sequencing used immunoSEQ multiplex PCR; TCRdb keeps in-frame clones, though not all of them. Clone size and the V and J calls come from that table; the DNA yielded D and trimming. The sample gives 370,000 or so clones, approximately 80% of which show up once; more than 0.95% is in the top ten. This CDR3 spans 15 amino acids. Germline CDR1 and CDR2: LNHDA and SQIVND (reference sequence). The V end lost 5 bases, the J end lost 0 bases, and 13 bases lay between the germline ends. The TCR was taken from a human donor with acute or convalescent COVID-19. The donor label of this sample is uncertain. The sequenced material came from peripheral blood. The gene calls are TRBV19 and TRBJ1-1; D is possibly TRBD1 (6 bases). Written as DNA, the CDR3 is TGTGCCAGTAGTCCCCGGGGGGGCGTGAACACTGAAGCTTTCTTT. It yields the protein CASSPRGGVNTEAFF.